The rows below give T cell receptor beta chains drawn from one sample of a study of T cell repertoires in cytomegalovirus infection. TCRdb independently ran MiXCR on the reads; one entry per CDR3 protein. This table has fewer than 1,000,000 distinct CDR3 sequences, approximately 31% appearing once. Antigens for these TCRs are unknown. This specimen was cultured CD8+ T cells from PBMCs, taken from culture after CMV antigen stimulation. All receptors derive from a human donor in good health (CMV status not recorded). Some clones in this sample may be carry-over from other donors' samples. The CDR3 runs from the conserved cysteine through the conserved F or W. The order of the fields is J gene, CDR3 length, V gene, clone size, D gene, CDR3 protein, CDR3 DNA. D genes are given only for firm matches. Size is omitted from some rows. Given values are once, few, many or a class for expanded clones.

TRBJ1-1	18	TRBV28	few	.	CASSSVYYEGEGNTEAFF	TGTGCCAGCAGTTCCGTATATTACGAGGGGGAAGGGAACACTGAAGCTTTCTTT
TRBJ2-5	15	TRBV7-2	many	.	CASSLVRGVQETQYF	TGTGCCAGCAGCTTGGTTAGGGGGGTCCAAGAGACCCAGTACTTC
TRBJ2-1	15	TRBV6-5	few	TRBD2	CASSDRTSGNNEQFF	TGTGCCAGCAGTGATAGGACTAGCGGTAACAATGAGCAGTTCTTC
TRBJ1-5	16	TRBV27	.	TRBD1	CASSSIRTGENQPQHF	TGTGCCAGCAGTTCCATTCGGACAGGGGAAAATCAGCCCCAGCATTTT
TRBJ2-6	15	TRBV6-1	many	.	CASSEYGAGANVLTF	TGTGCCAGCAGTGAATATGGGGCTGGGGCCAACGTCCTGACTTTC
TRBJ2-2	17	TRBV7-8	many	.	CASSFNPQEPNTGELFF	TGTGCCAGCAGCTTTAATCCGCAGGAGCCGAACACCGGGGAGCTGTTTTTT
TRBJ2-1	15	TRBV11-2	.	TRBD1	CASNGRGPSYNEQFF	TGTGCCAGCAACGGCAGGGGGCCTTCCTACAATGAGCAGTTCTTC
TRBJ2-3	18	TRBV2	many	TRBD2	CASSERGSSGGFTDTQYF	TGTGCCAGCAGTGAAAGGGGAAGTAGCGGGGGATTCACAGATACGCAGTATTTT
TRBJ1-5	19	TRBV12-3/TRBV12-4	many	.	CASSLWVRAAAYSNQPQHF	TGTGCCAGCAGCTTATGGGTGAGGGCGGCAGCCTATAGCAATCAGCCCCAGCATTTT
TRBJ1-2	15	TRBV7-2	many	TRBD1	CASSLGWDREDGYTF	TGTGCCAGCAGCTTAGGTTGGGACAGGGAGGATGGCTACACCTTC
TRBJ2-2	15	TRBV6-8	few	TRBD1	CASSYGQGVAGELFF	TGTGCCAGCAGTTATGGACAGGGGGTTGCCGGGGAGCTGTTTTTT
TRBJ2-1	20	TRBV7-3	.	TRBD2	CASSLMATSGGPLPYNEQFF	TGTGCCAGCAGCTTAATGGCGACTAGCGGGGGCCCTCTACCCTACAATGAGCAGTTCTTC
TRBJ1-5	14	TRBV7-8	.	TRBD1	CASSRGDSTKPQHF	TGTGCCAGCAGCCGCGGGGACAGTACAAAGCCCCAGCATTTT
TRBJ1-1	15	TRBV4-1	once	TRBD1	CASSRLTGANTEAFF	TGCGCCAGCAGCCGCCTGACAGGGGCGAACACTGAAGCTTTCTTT
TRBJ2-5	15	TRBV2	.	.	CANSPFGAGRETQYF	TGTGCCAACTCCCCCTTTGGGGCCGGGAGAGAGACCCAGTACTTC
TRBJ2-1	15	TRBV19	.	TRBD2	CASSIEGGAYNEQFF	TGTGCCAGTAGTATAGAGGGGGGGGCCTACAATGAGCAGTTCTTC
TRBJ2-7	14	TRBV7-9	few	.	CASSSGTFPYEQYF	TGTGCCAGCAGCTCAGGCACATTTCCCTACGAGCAGTACTTC
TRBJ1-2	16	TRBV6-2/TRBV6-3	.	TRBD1	CASSYLYRGQDYGYTF	TGTGCCAGCAGTTACCTCTACAGGGGGCAAGACTATGGCTACACCTTC
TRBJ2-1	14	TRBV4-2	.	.	CASSPTPGGPEQFF	TGTGCCAGCAGCCCCACCCCAGGTGGGCCTGAGCAGTTCTTC
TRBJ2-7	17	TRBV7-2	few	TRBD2	CASSLTLLAGETYEQYF	TGTGCCAGCAGCTTAACCCTACTAGCGGGGGAAACCTACGAGCAGTACTTC
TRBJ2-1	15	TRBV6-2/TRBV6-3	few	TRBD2	CASSYERGAYNEQFF	TGTGCCAGCAGTTACGAGCGGGGGGCCTACAATGAGCAGTTCTTC
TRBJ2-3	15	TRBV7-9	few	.	CASSFLGRDTDTQYF	TGTGCCAGCAGCTTTTTGGGGCGGGATACAGATACGCAGTATTTT
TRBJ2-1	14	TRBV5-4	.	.	CASSTQDIPNEQFF	TGTGCCAGCAGCACCCAAGACATTCCCAATGAGCAGTTCTTC
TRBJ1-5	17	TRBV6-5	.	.	CASSPGTLHPKVQPQHF	TGTGCCAGCAGCCCCGGGACTCTACATCCTAAGGTTCAGCCCCAGCATTTT
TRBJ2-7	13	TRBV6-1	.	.	CASRHLSSYEQYF	TGTGCCAGCAGGCACCTGAGCTCCTACGAGCAGTACTTC
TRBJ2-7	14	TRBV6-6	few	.	CASSHFSRAYEQYF	TGTGCCAGCAGTCACTTCAGTCGTGCGTACGAGCAGTACTTC
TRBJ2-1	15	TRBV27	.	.	CASSLRGALYNEQFF	TGTGCCAGCAGTTTAAGGGGGGCTCTATACAATGAGCAGTTCTTC
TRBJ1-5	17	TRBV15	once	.	CATSRDWTSGLNQPQHF	TGTGCCACCAGCAGAGATTGGACGTCAGGGCTCAATCAGCCCCAGCATTTT
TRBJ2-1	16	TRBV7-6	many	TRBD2	CASSTHGLASYNEQFF	TGTGCCAGCAGCACGCATGGACTAGCTTCCTACAATGAGCAGTTCTTC
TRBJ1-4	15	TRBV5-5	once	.	CASRNAPGAGEKLFF	TGTGCCAGCAGAAACGCACCCGGGGCCGGTGAAAAACTGTTTTTT
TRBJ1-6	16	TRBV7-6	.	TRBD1	CASSLAKRGGESPLHF	TGTGCCAGCAGCTTAGCGAAGAGAGGGGGCGAATCACCCCTCCACTTT
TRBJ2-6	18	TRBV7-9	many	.	CASRMAGVPLSGANVLTF	TGTGCCAGCCGCATGGCAGGGGTACCTCTCTCTGGGGCCAACGTCCTGACTTTC
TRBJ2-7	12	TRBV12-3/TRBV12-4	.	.	CASSLESHEQYF	TGTGCCAGCAGTTTAGAGTCCCACGAGCAGTACTTC
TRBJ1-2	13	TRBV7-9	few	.	CASSYDINYGYTF	TGTGCCAGCAGTTATGACATAAACTATGGCTACACCTTC
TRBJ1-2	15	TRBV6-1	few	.	CASSKKGRSIYGYTF	TGTGCCAGCAGCAAAAAAGGCCGCAGTATCTATGGCTACACCTTC
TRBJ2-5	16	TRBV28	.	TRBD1	CASSLETGEYQETQYF	TGTGCCAGCAGTTTAGAGACAGGGGAGTACCAAGAGACCCAGTACTTC
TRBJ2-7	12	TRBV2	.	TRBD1	CAEGDSVYEQYF	TGTGCCGAAGGGGACAGCGTCTACGAGCAGTACTTC
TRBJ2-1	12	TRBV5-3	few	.	CARSSLPYEQFF	TGTGCCAGAAGCTCCCTCCCGTACGAGCAGTTCTTC
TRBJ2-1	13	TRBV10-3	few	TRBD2	CAIRGGGPGEQFF	TGTGCCATCAGGGGCGGGGGGCCGGGGGAGCAGTTCTTC
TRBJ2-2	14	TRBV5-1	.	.	CASSPLGSPGELFF	TGCGCCAGCAGCCCTCTAGGATCGCCCGGGGAGCTGTTTTTT
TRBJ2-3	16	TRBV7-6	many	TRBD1	CASSLAGQSSTDTQYF	TGTGCCAGCAGCTTAGCGGGACAGAGTAGCACAGATACGCAGTATTTT
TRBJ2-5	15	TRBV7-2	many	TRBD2	CASSLGAGAEETQYF	TGTGCCAGCAGCTTGGGAGCGGGGGCCGAAGAGACCCAGTACTTC
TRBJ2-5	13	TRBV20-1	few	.	CSARPAGKETQYF	TGCAGTGCTAGGCCGGCAGGGAAAGAGACCCAGTACTTC
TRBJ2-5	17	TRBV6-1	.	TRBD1	CANILGPGQANQETQYF	TGTGCCAACATCCTGGGGCCGGGACAGGCGAACCAAGAGACCCAGTACTTC
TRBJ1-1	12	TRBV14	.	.	CASSQSTVEAFF	TGTGCCAGCAGCCAATCCACAGTTGAAGCTTTCTTT
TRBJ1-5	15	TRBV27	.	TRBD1	CASSLQGQAQGPQHF	TGTGCCAGCAGTTTACAGGGACAGGCTCAAGGGCCCCAGCATTTT
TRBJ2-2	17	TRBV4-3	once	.	CASSQVGEGAGTGELFF	TGCGCCAGCAGCCAAGTTGGGGAGGGGGCCGGTACCGGGGAGCTGTTTTTT
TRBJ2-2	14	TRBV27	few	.	CASSDTGTTGELFF	TGTGCCAGCAGCGACACAGGTACCACCGGGGAGCTGTTTTTT
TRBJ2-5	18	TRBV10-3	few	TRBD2	CAISEGLERGALQETQYF	TGTGCCATCAGTGAGGGGTTAGAGCGGGGGGCCCTCCAAGAGACCCAGTACTTC